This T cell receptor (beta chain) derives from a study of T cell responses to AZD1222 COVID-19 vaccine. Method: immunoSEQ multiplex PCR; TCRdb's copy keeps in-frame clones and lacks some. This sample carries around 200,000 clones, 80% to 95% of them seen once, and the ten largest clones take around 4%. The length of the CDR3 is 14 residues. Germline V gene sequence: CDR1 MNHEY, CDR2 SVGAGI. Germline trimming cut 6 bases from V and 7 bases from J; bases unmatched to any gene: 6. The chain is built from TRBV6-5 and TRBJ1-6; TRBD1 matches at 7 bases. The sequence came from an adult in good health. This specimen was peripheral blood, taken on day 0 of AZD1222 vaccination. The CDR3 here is CASSHRGLNSPLHF. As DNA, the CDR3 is TGTGCCAGCAGCCACAGGGGATTGAATTCACCCCTCCACTTT.